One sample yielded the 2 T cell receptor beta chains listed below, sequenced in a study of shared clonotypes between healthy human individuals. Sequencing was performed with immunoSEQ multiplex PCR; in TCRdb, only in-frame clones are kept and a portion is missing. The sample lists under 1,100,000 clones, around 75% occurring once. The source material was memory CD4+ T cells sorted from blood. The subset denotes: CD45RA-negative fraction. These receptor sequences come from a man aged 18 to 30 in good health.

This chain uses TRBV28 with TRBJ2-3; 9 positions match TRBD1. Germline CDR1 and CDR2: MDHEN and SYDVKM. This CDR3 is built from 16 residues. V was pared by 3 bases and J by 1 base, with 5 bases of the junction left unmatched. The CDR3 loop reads CASSFLRTGGTDTQYF. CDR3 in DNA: TGTGCCAGCAGTTTCCTTCGGACAGGGGGCACAGATACGCAGTATTTT.

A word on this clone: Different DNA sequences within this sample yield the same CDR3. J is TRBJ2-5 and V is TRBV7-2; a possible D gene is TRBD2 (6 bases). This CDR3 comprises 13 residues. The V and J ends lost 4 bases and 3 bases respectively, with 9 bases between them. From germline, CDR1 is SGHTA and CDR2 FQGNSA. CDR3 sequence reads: CASSSGLKETQYF. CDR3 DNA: TGTGCCAGCAGCTCGGGACTGAAAGAGACCCAGTACTTC.